This T cell receptor (beta chain) comes out of a study of CD8+ T cells in alopecia areata (dated by TCRdb to 2016 to 2019). Some background on the complete study: To study T cell clonal expansion in alopecia areata, the researchers applied high-throughput TCRbeta sequencing to both the C3H/HeJ mouse model and human patients. Scalp tissue and sorted CD4+ and CD8+ peripheral blood T cells from patchy and totalis/universalis alopecia areata patients and from healthy controls were covered by human TCRbeta sequencing. Clonality in the scalp was compared among normal scalp (n=4), patchy alopecia areata scalp (n=8), and alopecia totalis/universalis scalp (n=8). RNA was extracted with the PAXgene miRNA kit for fixed scalp, the miRNeasy kit for PBMCs, and the RNeasy kit for mouse skin. TCRbeta CDR3 regions were amplified by immunoSEQ multiplex PCR using 35 Vbeta forward and 13 Jbeta reverse primers.

Library preparation was by the immunoSEQ multiplex PCR assay. To provide template for TCR sequencing, every sample had RNA extracted and reverse transcribed into cDNA. SuperScript III was used for first-strand cDNA synthesis, primed with a 2:1 mix of oligo-dT and random hexamers. A synthetic immune receptor repertoire was used to gauge amplification bias, and whatever bias remained was removed computationally. On the authors' methods: Raw reads were preprocessed to remove errors, and CDR3 was defined according to IMGT conventions as the region from the conserved cysteine to phenylalanine. Clonality was computed by normalizing Shannon entropy by log2 of the number of productive unique TCRs and subtracting the result from 1. CD4 or CD8 identity of scalp clones was inferred by cross-referencing scalp TCRbeta sequences with sorted blood CD4 and CD8 repertoires. TCRdb took this table from immuneACCESS and kept in-frame rearrangements with V and J called. Such tables lack part of the clones; where checked against another copy, unresolved V genes explain under half of the gap, and the rest is unexplained. The V and J calls and clone size are taken from that table; D and trimming were inferred from the DNA. The sample table lists 89,000 or so clones, roughly 51% of them with a count of one. The ten biggest clones cover 5.5% to 6.5% of the sample.

Results and caveats for the whole study, not just this receptor: Resident alphabeta T cells in normal human skin are also sequenced, complicating scalp TCR repertoire analysis, unlike mouse skin dominated by gammadelta T cells. Higher clonality and more expanded CD8+ clones were observed in lesional scalp than in normal scalp, particularly in alopecia totalis/universalis, a finding suggestive of antigenic drive. Compared with mice, TCR sequences shared between patients were less clear, possibly partly because of HLA diversity across the patient population.

The CDR3 runs 17 amino acids, cysteine and phenylalanine included. Here the CDR3 DNA is all that survives: 51 bases in frame from base 1. The germline V gene encodes CDR1 MDHEN and CDR2 SYDVKM. V was cut back by 5 bases and J by 9 bases, leaving a gap of 28 bases between them. This clone was seen a handful of times. There is no known antigen for this receptor. Base qualities are not at hand, and no much larger clone is one base apart. From alopecia areata patients, peripheral blood was collected along with lesional scalp punch biopsies. PBMCs were separated by density centrifugation and stained for CD3, CD4 and CD8, after which CD4+ and CD8+ T cells were sorted on a FACSAria. Alopecia areata patients who were not treated were recruited through a multicenter biomarker study. Blood CD8+ T cells from roughly five biomarker-study patients were further sorted into NKG2D-low and NKG2D-high fractions.

The chain uses TRBV28 and TRBJ2-5; the D gene may be TRBD1 or TRBD2, since each aligns over 5 bases. Input material: NKG2D-high CD8+ T cells sorted from blood. This sample's cell subset or site label indicates: sorted CD8+ NKG2D-high blood T cells. This TCR derives from a human donor with alopecia areata. The nucleotide sequence reads TGTGCCAGCAGTCTACATCACCGGGACCTTGGCCTGGGGGCCCAGTACTTC. It specifies CASSLHHRDLGLGAQYF. Reference TRBV28 and TRBJ2-5 proteins supply the regions before and after the CDR3; the full variable domain is: DVKVTQSSRYLVKRTGEKVFLECVQDMDHENMFWYRQDPGLGLRLIYFSYDVKMKEKGDIPEGYSVSREKKERFSLILESASTNQTSMYLCASSLHHRDLGLGAQYFGPGTRLLVL.